These 8 T cell receptor beta chains were sequenced from one sample in a study of blood T cell repertoires in COVID-19. Sequencing used immunoSEQ multiplex PCR; TCRdb keeps in-frame clones, though not all of them. The table has 330,000 or so clones, 80% to 90% seen once. The sequenced material came from PBMCs or T cells enriched from blood (not recorded which). The source is a man aged 30 to 45 who had recovered from COVID-19.

The CDR3 DNA reads as TGTGCCAGCAGCTCCCCGGGACTAGGGAGCACAGATACGCAGTATTTT. Encoded protein: CASSSPGLGSTDTQYF. J is TRBJ2-3 and V is TRBV13; 8 bases are shared with TRBD2. The CDR3 is made up of 16 amino acids. With V trimmed by 4 bases and J by 0 bases, 6 bases remained unmatched. Germline V gene data show CDR1 as PRHDT and CDR2 as FYEKMQ (reference sequence).

CDR3 in DNA: TGTGCCAGCAGTGCGGACAGGGAAGAGACCCAGTACTTC. Its translation: CASSADREETQYF. The chain joins TRBV2 to TRBJ2-5; TRBD1 matches 8 bases. Germline-derived CDR1 and CDR2 are SNHLY and FYNNEI. The CDR3 has 13 residues. V shed 4 bases and J 3 bases; nucleotides not matched to a gene: 1.

DNA of the CDR3: TGTGCCAGCAGCTTAGGGCGGGGGGTAATCACCGGGGAGCTGTTTTTT. It yields the protein CASSLGRGVITGELFF. The chain links TRBV7-8 to TRBJ2-2; 8 bases match TRBD2. The V gene's germline CDR1 is SGHVS and CDR2 FQNEAQ. Unmatched junction bases numbered 5, after V lost 1 base and J lost 4 bases. The CDR3 is made up of 16 amino acids. Full variable domain (rest looked up from reference TRBV7-8 and TRBJ2-2): GAGVSQSPRYKVAKRGQDVALRCDPISGHVSLFWYQQALGQGPEFLTYFQNEAQLDKSGLPSDRFFAERPEGSVSTLKIQRTQQEDSAVYLCASSLGRGVITGELFFGEGSRLTVL.

This rearrangement joins TRBV29-1 to TRBJ2-5; 12 positions match TRBD2. The germline gives CDR1 SQVTM, CDR2 ANQGSEA. CDR3 size: 13 residues. V was pared by 7 bases and J by 7 bases, with 7 bases of the junction left unmatched. The CDR3 sequence: CSAMTSGGVTQYF. CDR3 nucleotides: TGCAGCGCCATGACTAGCGGGGGCGTGACCCAGTACTTC.

This rearrangement joins TRBV5-8 to TRBJ2-1; TRBD2 is a possible D gene (5 bases). Trimming removed 6 bases from V and 6 bases from J, with 25 bases in between. This CDR3 has 17 amino acids. The germline V gene has CDR1 SGHTS and CDR2 YDEGEE. The CDR3 loop reads CASTLTRTPKRGNEQFF. CDR3 bases: TGTGCCAGCACCCTTACGAGGACCCCTAAACGGGGCAATGAGCAGTTCTTC.

The J gene is TRBJ1-1, the V gene TRBV2; D is uncertain. The ends were cut back, 7 bases at V and 0 bases at J, with 6 bases in the middle. Germline V gene sequence: CDR1 SNHLY, CDR2 FYNNEI. The CDR3 extends over 12 amino acids. DNA for the CDR3: TGTGCCAGCACGGAGATGAACACTGAAGCTTTCTTT. The encoded protein is CASTEMNTEAFF. Full variable domain (missing parts from reference TRBV2 and TRBJ1-1): EPEVTQTPSHQVTQMGQEVILRCVPISNHLYFYWYRQILGQKVEFLVSFYNNEISEKSEIFDDQFSVERPDGSNFTLKIRSTKLEDSAMYFCASTEMNTEAFFGQGTRLTVV.

The gene calls are TRBV24-1 and TRBJ2-1; D gene ambiguous. CDR3 size: 14 residues. Per the germline V gene, CDR1 is KGHDR and CDR2 is SFDVKD. V shed 3 bases and J shed 5 bases, with 10 bases lying between them. The CDR3, as DNA: TGTGCCACCAGTGATGTGCGCCGGGACAATGAGCAGTTCTTC. This codes for CATSDVRRDNEQFF.

A single count supports this clone. V and J are TRBV19 and TRBJ2-7; TRBD1 agrees at 8 bases. The CDR3 loop spans 14 amino acids. The V segment lost 5 bases and the J segment 3 bases; nucleotides outside the gene matches: 6. From germline, CDR1 is LNHDA and CDR2 SQIVND (reference sequence). The CDR3 spells CASSSRQGHYEQYF. The CDR3 DNA sequence: TGTGCCAGTAGTTCCCGACAGGGGCACTACGAGCAGTACTTC.